These 11 T cell receptor beta chains were all obtained from the same sample, sequenced in a study of cytomegalovirus exposure and HLA in healthy donors. The PCR ran on 60 Vbeta and 13 Jbeta primers. Method: immunoSEQ multiplex PCR; TCRdb's copy keeps in-frame clones and lacks some. Of around 240,000 clones listed, roughly 82% are singletons. Sequencing used PBMCs. The receptors stem from a woman aged 40-49 years in good health and CMV-seropositive.

The genes are TRBV5-3 and TRBJ2-7, with 8 nucleotides matching TRBD1. TRBV5-3 is assigned to the ORF class and has an uncertain function. The CDR3 covers 18 residues. Trimming cost V 1 base and J 9 bases; bases outside gene matches: 21. The CDR3 sequence is CARSLLYLLDRVNAGQYF. The DNA of the CDR3 is TGTGCCAGAAGCTTGCTTTACCTTCTGGACAGGGTAAACGCCGGGCAGTACTTC.

The chain has TRBV5-4 and TRBJ2-7, with 9 bases identical to TRBD2. V dropped 0 bases and J dropped 5; count of bases not matched to a gene: 3. Germline loops: CDR1 SGHNT, CDR2 YYREEE (reference sequence). This CDR3 contains 14 residues. The CDR3 loop is CASSLGLADDEQYF. CDR3 nucleotide sequence: TGTGCCAGCAGCTTGGGACTAGCGGACGACGAGCAGTACTTC.

The chain is built from TRBV6-5 and TRBJ2-5, with 8 bases fitting TRBD2. Looked up from germline, CDR1 is MNHEY and CDR2 is SVGAGI. The CDR3 spans 15 residues. The V gene end was trimmed by 2 bases and the J gene end by 2 bases; junction bases not matched to a gene: 4. CDR3 residues: CASSYQRGRQETQYF. CDR3 nucleotide sequence: TGTGCCAGCAGTTACCAGCGGGGGCGACAAGAGACCCAGTACTTC.

The J gene is TRBJ2-5, the V gene TRBV5-1; 7 bases fit TRBD2. From germline, CDR1 is SGHRS and CDR2 YFSETQ. CDR3 length: 14 residues. J lost 7 bases, V lost 7 bases, and 13 bases had no gene match. CDR3 nucleotide sequence: TGCGCCAGCGGCTACGAGGACGGGAGGAGGACCCAGTACTTC. Translated: CASGYEDGRRTQYF. The full variable domain, its missing parts supplied by reference TRBV5-1 and TRBJ2-5, is KAGVTQTPRYLIKTRGQQVTLSCSPISGHRSVSWYQQTPGQGLQFLFEYFSETQRNKGNFPGRFSGRQFSNSRSEMNVSTLELGDSALYLCASGYEDGRRTQYFGPGTRLLVL.

The rearrangement uses TRBV6-5 and TRBJ2-7; TRBD1 agrees at 8 bases. The germline gives CDR1 MNHEY, CDR2 SVGAGI. Trimming at V came to 6 bases and at J to 2 bases, leaving 9 bases not matched to a gene. The CDR3 extends over 15 amino acids. CDR3 in amino acids: CASSFGTGGAYEQYF. Here the CDR3 DNA reads TGTGCCAGCAGCTTCGGGACAGGAGGAGCCTACGAGCAGTACTTC.

The rearrangement joins TRBV7-2 to TRBJ1-5, with D hard to call. The CDR3 spans 12 residues. V was cut by 4 bases and J by 8 bases, with 9 bases left in between. The germline V gene has CDR1 SGHTA and CDR2 FQGNSA. The CDR3 sequence is CASSSDGEPQHF. In DNA form, the CDR3 reads TGTGCCAGCAGCTCCGACGGGGAGCCCCAGCATTTT.

This clone was found a few times. The rearrangement links TRBV21-1 to TRBJ1-1. TRBV21-1 constitutes a pseudogene. CDR3 length equals 15 residues. The CDR3 protein is CASSTPTEPNTEAFF. As DNA, the CDR3 is TGTGCCAGCAGCACCCCAACGGAGCCGAACACTGAAGCTTTCTTT.

This clone was counted between two and nine times. The genes are TRBV6-6 and TRBJ1-2; D is ambiguous. The CDR3 has 10 residues. Germline assignment: CDR1 MNHNY and CDR2 SVGAGI (reference sequence). The V end lost 10 bases, the J end lost 3 bases, and 6 bases lay between the germline ends. CDR3 in amino acids: CATEDYGYTF. The CDR3 region has the DNA TGTGCCACGGAGGACTATGGCTACACCTTC.

A note on this clone: Other DNA sequences from this sample encode an identical CDR3 as well. V is TRBV2 and J is TRBJ1-3, with D hard to call. V dropped 2 bases and J dropped 4 bases, with 12 bases sitting between them. The germline CDR1 and CDR2 sequences are SNHLY and FYNNEI. This CDR3 is built from 15 residues. The CDR3 region has the DNA TGTGCCAGCAGTGAACAGCGGGGAGCGGGAAACACCATATATTTT. It encodes CASSEQRGAGNTIYF.

The rearrangement links TRBV5-4 to TRBJ2-5, with 10 bases that match TRBD2. The CDR3 loop spans 15 amino acids. Looked up from germline, CDR1 is SGHNT and CDR2 is YYREEE (reference sequence). V was pared by 2 bases and J by 5 bases, with 6 bases of the junction left unmatched. The CDR3 region has the DNA TGTGCCAGCAGCTTCTCCAGCGGGAGGGGGGAGACCCAGTACTTC. Protein: CASSFSSGRGETQYF.

A note on this clone: The identical CDR3 is also encoded by other nucleotide sequences in the sample. The chain carries TRBV30 and TRBJ2-1; 14 bases line up with TRBD2. The junction had 5 bases not matched to a gene; V was cut back by 3 bases and J by 7 bases. Germline V gene sequence: CDR1 GTSNPN, CDR2 SVGIG (reference sequence). The CDR3 sequence is 15 residues long. CDR3 region: CAWSVGLAGGNEQFF. CDR3 DNA: TGTGCCTGGAGCGTCGGACTAGCGGGAGGTAATGAGCAGTTCTTC.